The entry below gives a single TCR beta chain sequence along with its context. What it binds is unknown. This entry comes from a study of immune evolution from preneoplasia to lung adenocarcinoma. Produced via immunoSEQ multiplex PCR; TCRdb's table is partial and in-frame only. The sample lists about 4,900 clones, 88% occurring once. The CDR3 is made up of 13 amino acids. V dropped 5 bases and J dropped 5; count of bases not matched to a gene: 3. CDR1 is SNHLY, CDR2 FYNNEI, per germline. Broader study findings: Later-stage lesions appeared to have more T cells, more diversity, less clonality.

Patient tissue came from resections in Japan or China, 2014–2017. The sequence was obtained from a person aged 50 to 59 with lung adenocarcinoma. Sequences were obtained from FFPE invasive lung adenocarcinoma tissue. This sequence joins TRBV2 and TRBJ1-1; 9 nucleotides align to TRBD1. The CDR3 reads CASSRTGETEAFF. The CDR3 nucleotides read TGTGCCAGCAGTAGGACAGGGGAGACTGAAGCTTTCTTT.